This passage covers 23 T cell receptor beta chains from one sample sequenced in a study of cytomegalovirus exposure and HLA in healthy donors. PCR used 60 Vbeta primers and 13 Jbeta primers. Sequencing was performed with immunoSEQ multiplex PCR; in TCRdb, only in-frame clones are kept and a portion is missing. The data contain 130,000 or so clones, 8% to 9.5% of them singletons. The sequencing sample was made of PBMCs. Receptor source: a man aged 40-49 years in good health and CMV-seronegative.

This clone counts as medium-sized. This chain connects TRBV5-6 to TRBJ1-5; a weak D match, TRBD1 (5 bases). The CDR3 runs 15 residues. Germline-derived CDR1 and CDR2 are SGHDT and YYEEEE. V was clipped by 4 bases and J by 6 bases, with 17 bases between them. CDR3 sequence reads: CASSPWAGRIQPQHF. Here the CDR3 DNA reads TGTGCCAGCAGCCCTTGGGCAGGGCGGATTCAGCCCCAGCATTTT.

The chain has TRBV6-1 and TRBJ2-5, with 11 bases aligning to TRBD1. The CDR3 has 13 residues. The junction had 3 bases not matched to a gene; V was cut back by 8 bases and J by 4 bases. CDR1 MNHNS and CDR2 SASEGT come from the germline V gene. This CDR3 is CASGGQGGETQYF. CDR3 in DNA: TGTGCCAGCGGGGGACAGGGGGGAGAGACCCAGTACTTC.

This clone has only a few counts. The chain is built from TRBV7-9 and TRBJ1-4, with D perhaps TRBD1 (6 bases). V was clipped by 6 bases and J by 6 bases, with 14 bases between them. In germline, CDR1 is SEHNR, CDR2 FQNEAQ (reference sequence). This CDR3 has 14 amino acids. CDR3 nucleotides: TGTGCCAGCAGTTCAGGGGAGATGGATGAAAAACTGTTTTTT. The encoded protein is CASSSGEMDEKLFF.

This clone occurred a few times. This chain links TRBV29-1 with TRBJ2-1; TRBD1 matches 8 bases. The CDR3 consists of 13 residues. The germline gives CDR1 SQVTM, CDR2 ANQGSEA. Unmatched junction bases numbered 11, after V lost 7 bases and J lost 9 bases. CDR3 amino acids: CSAETGVAGEQFF. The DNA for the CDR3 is TGCAGCGCTGAGACAGGGGTGGCGGGTGAGCAGTTCTTC.

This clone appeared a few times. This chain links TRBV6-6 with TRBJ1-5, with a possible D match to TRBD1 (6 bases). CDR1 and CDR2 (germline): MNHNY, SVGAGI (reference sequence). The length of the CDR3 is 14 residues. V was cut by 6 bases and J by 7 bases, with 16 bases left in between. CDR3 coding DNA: TGTGCCAGCAGGGGCGAGACAGGCGGGCAGCCCCAGCATTTT. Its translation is CASRGETGGQPQHF.

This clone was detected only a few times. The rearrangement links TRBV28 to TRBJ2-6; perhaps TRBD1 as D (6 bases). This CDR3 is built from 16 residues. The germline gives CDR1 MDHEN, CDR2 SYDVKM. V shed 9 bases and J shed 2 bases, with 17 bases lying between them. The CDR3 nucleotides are TGTGCCAGTATCTCTCAGGGGTTCCCTGGGGCCAACGTCCTGACTTTC. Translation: CASISQGFPGANVLTF.

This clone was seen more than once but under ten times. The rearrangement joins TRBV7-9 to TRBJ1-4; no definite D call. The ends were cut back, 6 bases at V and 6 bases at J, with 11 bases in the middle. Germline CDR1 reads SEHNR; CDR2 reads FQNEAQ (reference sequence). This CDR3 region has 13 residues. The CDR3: CASRSESDEKLFF. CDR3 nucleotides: TGTGCCAGCAGATCGGAGTCTGATGAAAAACTGTTTTTT.

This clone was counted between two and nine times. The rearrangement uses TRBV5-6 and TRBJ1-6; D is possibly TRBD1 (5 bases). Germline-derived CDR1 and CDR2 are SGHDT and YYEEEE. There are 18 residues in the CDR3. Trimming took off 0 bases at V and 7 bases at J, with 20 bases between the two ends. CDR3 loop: CASSLAGTTGEGNSPLHF. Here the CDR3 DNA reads TGTGCCAGCAGCTTGGCCGGGACTACCGGGGAGGGGAATTCACCCCTCCACTTT.

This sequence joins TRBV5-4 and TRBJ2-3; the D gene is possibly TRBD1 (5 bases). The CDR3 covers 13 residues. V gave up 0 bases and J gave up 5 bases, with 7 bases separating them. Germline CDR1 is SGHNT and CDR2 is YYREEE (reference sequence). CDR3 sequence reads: CASSLVQGDTQYF. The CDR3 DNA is TGTGCCAGCAGCTTGGTTCAGGGAGATACGCAGTATTTT.

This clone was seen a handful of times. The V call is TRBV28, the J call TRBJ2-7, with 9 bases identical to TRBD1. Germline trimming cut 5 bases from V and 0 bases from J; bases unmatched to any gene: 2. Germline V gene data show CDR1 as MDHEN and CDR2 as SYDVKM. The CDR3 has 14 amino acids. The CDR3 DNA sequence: TGTGCCAGCAGTGGGGACAGGGACTCCTACGAGCAGTACTTC. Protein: CASSGDRDSYEQYF.

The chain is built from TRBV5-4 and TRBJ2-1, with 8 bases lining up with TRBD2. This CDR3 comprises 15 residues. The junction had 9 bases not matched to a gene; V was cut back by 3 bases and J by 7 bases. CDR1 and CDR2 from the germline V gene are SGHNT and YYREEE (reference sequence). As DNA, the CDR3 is TGTGCCAGCAGCTCAGCGGGGGCCCGGAGTAATGAGCAGTTCTTC. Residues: CASSSAGARSNEQFF. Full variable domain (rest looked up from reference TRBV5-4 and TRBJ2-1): ETGVTQSPTHLIKTRGQQVTLRCSSQSGHNTVSWYQQALGQGPQFIFQYYREEENGRGNFPPRFSGLQFPNYSSELNVNALELDDSALYLCASSSAGARSNEQFFGPGTRLTVL.

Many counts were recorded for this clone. The CDR3 DNA reads as TGTGCCAGTAGCACGACAGGGGGCAGCACAGATACGCAGTATTTT. As protein: CASSTTGGSTDTQYF. V gene TRBV19 combines with J gene TRBJ2-3, with 10 bases identical to TRBD1. The CDR3 length is 15 residues. Germline CDR1 is LNHDA and CDR2 is SQIVND (reference sequence). V lost 6 bases, J lost 0 bases, and 3 bases stayed unmatched.

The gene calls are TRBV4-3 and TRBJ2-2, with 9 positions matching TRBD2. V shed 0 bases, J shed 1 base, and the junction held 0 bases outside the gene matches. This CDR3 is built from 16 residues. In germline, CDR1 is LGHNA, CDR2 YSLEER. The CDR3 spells CASSQDSGGNTGELFF. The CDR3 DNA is TGCGCCAGCAGCCAAGATAGCGGGGGGAACACCGGGGAGCTGTTTTTT.

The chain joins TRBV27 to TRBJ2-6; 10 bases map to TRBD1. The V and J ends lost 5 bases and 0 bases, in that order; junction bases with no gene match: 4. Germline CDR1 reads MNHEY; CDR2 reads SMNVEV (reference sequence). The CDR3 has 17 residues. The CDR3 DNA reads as TGTGCCAGCAGTATTTGGACAGGGGGCTCTGGGGCCAACGTCCTGACTTTC. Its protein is CASSIWTGGSGANVLTF.

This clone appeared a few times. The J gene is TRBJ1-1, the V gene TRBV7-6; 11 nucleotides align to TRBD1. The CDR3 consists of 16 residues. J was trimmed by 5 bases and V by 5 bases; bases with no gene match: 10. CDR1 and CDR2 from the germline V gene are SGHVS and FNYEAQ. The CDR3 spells CASSRGQGAVRTEAFF. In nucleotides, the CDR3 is TGTGCCAGCAGCCGTGGACAGGGGGCTGTAAGGACTGAAGCTTTCTTT.

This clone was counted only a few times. The chain's CDR3 is CASSPGLAGASFYEQYF. CDR3 bases: TGTGCCAGCAGCCCCGGACTAGCGGGGGCCTCATTCTACGAGCAGTACTTC. J is TRBJ2-7 and V is TRBV9; 13 bases align to TRBD2. The junction had 10 bases not matched to a gene; V was cut back by 4 bases and J by 3 bases. In germline, CDR1 is SGDLS, CDR2 YYNGEE. The CDR3 covers 17 residues. Full variable domain (rest looked up from reference TRBV9 and TRBJ2-7): DSGVTQTPKHLITATGQRVTLRCSPRSGDLSVYWYQQSLDQGLQFLIQYYNGEERAKGNILERFSAQQFPDLHSELNLSSLELGDSALYFCASSPGLAGASFYEQYFGPGTRLTVT.

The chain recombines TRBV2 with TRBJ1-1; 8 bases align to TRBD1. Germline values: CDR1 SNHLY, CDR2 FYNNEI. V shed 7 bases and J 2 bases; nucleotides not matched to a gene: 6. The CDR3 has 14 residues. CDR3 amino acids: CASNPGQGNTEAFF. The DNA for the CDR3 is TGTGCCAGCAACCCTGGACAGGGAAACACTGAAGCTTTCTTT.

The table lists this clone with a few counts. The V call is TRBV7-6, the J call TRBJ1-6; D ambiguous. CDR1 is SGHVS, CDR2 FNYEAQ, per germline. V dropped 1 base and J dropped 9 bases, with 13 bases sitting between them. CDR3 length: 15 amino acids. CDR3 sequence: CASSLGPGKGSPLHF. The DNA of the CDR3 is TGTGCCAGCAGCTTAGGTCCAGGAAAAGGTTCACCCCTCCACTTT. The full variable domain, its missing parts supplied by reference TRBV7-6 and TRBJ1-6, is GAGVSQSPRYKVTKRGQDVALRCDPISGHVSLYWYRQALGQGPEFLTYFNYEAQQDKSGLPNDRFSAERPEGSISTLTIQRTEQRDSAMYRCASSLGPGKGSPLHFGNGTRLTVT.

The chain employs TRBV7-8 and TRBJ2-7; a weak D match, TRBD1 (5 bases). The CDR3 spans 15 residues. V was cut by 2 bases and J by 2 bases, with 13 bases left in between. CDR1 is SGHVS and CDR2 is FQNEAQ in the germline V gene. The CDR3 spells CASSLYGAQPYEQYF. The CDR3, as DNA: TGTGCCAGCAGCTTATATGGGGCCCAACCCTACGAGCAGTACTTC.

The CDR3 here is CASSPDSFNQPQHF. CDR3 in DNA: TGTGCCAGTAGTCCCGACAGTTTCAATCAGCCCCAGCATTTT. The chain is built from TRBV19 and TRBJ1-5; perhaps TRBD1 as D (5 bases). Trimming shortened V by 5 bases and J by 3 bases, and 11 bases separated the two germline ends. CDR1 LNHDA and CDR2 SQIVND come from the germline V gene (reference sequence). The CDR3 is made up of 14 amino acids.

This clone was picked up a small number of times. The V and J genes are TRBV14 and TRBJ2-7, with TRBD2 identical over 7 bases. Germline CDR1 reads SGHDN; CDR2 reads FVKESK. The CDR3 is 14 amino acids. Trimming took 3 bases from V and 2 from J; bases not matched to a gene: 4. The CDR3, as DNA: TGTGCCAGCAGCCAGGCACTAGCGCCCTACGAGCAGTACTTC. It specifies CASSQALAPYEQYF.

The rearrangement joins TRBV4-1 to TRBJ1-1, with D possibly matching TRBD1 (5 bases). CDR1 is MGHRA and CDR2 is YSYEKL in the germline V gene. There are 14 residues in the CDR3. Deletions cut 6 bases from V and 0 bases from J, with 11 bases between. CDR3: CASRLGTVNTEAFF. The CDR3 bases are TGCGCCAGCAGGTTAGGGACTGTGAACACTGAAGCTTTCTTT.

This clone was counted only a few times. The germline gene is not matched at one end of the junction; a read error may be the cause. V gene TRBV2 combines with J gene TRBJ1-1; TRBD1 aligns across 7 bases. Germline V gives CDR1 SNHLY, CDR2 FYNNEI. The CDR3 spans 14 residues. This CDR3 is CASSEDRVNTEAFF. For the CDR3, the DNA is TGTGCCAGCAGCGAAGACAGGGTGAACACTGAAGCTTTCTTT.